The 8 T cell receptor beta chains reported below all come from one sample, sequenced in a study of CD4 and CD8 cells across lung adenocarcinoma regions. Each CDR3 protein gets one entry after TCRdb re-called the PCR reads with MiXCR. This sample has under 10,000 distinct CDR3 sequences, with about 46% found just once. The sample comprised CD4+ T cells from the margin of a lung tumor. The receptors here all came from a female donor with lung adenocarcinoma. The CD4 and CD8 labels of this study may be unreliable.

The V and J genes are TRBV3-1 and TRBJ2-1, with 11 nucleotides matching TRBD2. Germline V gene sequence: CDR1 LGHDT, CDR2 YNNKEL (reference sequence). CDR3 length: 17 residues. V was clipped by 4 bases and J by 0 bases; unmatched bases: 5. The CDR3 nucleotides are TGTGCCAGCAGCCTACTAGCGGGAGTTCACTCCTACAATGAGCAGTTCTTC. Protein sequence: CASSLLAGVHSYNEQFF.

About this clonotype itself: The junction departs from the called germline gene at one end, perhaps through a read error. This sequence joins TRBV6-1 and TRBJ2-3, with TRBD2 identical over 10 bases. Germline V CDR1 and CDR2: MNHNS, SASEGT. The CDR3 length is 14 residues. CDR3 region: CASSGGGDTDTQYF. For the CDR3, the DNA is TGTGCGAGCAGCGGGGGGGGAGACACAGATACGCAGTACTTT.

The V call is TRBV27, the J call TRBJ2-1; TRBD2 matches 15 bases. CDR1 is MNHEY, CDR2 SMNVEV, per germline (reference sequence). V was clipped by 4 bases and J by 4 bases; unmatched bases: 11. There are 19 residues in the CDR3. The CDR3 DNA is TGTGCCAGCAGTTCGACGCCCGGGACTAGCGGGAGGCATTACAATGAGCAGTTCTTC. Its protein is CASSSTPGTSGRHYNEQFF.

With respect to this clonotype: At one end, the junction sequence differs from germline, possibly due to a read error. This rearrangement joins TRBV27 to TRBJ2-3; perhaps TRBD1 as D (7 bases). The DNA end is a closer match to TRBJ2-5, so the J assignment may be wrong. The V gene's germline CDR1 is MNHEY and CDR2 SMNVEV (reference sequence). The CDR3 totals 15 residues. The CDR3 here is CGRGIGGGAQDTQYF. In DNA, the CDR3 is TGTGGCAGGGGGATCGGGGGCGGTGCCCAAGATACCCAGTACTTC.

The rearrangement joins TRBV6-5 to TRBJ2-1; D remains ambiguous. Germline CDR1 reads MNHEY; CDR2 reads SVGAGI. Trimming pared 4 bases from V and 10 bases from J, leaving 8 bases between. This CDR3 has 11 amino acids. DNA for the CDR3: TGTGCCAGCAGTTTCAAGCGAGAGCAGTTCTTC. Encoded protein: CASSFKREQFF.

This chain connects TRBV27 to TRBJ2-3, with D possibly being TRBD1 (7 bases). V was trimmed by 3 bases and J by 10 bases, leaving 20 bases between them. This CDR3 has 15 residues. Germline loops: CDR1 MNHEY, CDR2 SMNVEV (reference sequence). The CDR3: CASSFWGVNTGAQYF. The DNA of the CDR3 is TGTGCCAGCAGTTTTTGGGGGGTGAACACAGGGGCGCAGTATTTT.

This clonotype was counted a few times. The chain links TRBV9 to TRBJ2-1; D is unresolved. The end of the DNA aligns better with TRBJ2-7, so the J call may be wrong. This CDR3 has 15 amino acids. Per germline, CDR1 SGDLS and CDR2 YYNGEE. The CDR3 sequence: CASSPQLDSSYEQYF. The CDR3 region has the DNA TGTGCCAGCAGCCCACAGCTAGATTCCTCCTACGAGCAGTACTTC.

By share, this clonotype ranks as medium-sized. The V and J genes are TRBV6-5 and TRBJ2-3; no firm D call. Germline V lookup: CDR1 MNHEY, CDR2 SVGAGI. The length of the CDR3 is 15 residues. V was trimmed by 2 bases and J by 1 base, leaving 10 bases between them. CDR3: CASSYMGLGTDTQYF. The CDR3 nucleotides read TGTGCCAGCAGTTACATGGGGTTAGGCACAGATACGCAGTATTTT.